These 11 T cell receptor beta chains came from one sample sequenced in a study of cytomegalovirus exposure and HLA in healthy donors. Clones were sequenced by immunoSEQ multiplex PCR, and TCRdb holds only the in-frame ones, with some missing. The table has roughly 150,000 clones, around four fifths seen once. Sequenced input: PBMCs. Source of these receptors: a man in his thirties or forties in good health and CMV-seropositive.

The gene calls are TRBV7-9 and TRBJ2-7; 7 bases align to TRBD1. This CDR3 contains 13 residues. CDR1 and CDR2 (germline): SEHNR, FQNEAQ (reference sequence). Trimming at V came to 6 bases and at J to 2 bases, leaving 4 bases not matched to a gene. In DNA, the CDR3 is TGTGCCAGCAGTGGGGACAGAGCCTACGAGCAGTACTTC. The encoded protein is CASSGDRAYEQYF.

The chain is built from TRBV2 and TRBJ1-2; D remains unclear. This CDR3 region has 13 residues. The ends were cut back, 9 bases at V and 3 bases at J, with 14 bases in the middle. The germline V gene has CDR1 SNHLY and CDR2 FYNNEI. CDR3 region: CASEVQEYYGYTF. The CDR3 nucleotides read TGTGCCAGTGAAGTTCAGGAATACTATGGCTACACCTTC.

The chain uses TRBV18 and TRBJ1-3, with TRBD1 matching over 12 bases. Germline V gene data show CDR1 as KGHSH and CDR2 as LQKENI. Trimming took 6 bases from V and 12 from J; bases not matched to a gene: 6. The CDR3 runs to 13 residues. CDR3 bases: TGTGCCAGCTCTGCGGGACAGGGGGCAGGCATATATTTT. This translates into CASSAGQGAGIYF.

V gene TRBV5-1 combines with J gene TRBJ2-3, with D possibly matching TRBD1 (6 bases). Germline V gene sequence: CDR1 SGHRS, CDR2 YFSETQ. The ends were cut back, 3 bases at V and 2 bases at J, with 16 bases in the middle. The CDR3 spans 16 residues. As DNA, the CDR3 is TGCGCCAGCAGCTCGAACCGGGACACCATCACAGATACGCAGTATTTT. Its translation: CASSSNRDTITDTQYF.

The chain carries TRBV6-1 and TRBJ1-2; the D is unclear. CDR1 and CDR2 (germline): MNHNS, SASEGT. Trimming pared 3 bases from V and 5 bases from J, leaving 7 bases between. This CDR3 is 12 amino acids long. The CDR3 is CASSESGYGYTF. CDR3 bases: TGTGCCAGCAGTGAGTCGGGGTATGGCTACACCTTC.

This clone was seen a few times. The CDR3 loop reads CASTPGGSSYEQYF. DNA of the CDR3: TGTGCCAGTACCCCGGGTGGGAGCTCCTACGAGCAGTACTTC. This chain uses TRBV19 with TRBJ2-7; D may be TRBD2 (5 bases). CDR3 size: 14 residues. Germline lookup yields CDR1 LNHDA and CDR2 SQIVND (reference sequence). The germline V and J ends were trimmed by 7 bases and 0 bases, with 13 bases remaining between them.

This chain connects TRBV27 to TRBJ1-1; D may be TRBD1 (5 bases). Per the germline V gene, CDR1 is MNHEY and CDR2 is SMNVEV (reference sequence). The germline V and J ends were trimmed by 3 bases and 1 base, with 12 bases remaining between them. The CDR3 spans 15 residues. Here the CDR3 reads CASSFRRGGNTEAFF. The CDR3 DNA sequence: TGTGCCAGCAGTTTCCGGAGGGGAGGGAACACTGAAGCTTTCTTT.

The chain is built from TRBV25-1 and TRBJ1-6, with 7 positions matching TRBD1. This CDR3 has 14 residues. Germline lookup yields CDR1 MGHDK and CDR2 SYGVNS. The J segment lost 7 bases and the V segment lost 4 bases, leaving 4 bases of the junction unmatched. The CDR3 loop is CASSVAGGNSPLHF. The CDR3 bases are TGTGCCAGCAGTGTTGCAGGGGGAAATTCACCCCTCCACTTT.

CDR3 residues: CASSTSGGASGEQYF. Here the CDR3 DNA reads TGTGCCAGTAGTACTAGCGGGGGGGCGTCGGGCGAGCAGTACTTC. The chain employs TRBV19 and TRBJ2-7, with 12 nucleotides matching TRBD2. With 4 bases clipped from V and 6 bases from J, the junction kept 7 bases outside the gene matches. The CDR3 sequence is 15 residues long. Germline lookup yields CDR1 LNHDA and CDR2 SQIVND (reference sequence).

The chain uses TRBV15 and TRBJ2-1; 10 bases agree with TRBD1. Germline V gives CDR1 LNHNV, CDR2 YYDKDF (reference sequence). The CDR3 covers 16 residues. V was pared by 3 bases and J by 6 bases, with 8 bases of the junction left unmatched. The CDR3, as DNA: TGTGCCACCAGCAGGGAGAGGACAGGGGGGTTCAATGAGCAGTTCTTC. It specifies CATSRERTGGFNEQFF.

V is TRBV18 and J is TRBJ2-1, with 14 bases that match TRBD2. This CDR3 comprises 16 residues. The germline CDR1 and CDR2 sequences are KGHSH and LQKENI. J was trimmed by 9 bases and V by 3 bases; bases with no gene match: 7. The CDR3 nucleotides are TGTGCCAGCTCACCCGGGACTAGCGGGGGCCGGGGTGAGCAGTTCTTC. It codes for CASSPGTSGGRGEQFF.